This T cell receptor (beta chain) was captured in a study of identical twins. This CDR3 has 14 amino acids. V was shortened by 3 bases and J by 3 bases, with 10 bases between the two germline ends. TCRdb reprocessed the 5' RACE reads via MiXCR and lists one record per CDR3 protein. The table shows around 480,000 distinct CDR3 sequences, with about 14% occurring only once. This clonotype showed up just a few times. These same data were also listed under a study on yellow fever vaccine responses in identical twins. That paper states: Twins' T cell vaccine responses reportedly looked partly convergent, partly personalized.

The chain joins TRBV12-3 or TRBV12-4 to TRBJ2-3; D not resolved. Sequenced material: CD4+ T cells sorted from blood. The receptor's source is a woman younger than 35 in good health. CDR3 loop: CASSFLVRTDTQYF. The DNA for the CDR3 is TGTGCCAGCAGTTTCTTGGTCCGTACAGATACGCAGTATTTT.